This record concerns one T cell receptor beta chain sequence. Its cognate antigen has yet to be identified. Base qualities were left out, and no much larger clone turns up one base away. V sheds 6 bases and J sheds 1 base, leaving 22 bases between their ends. Via the germline V gene, CDR1 is SGHTA and CDR2 FQGTGA. The CDR3 measures 19 amino acids from cysteine to phenylalanine. The CDR3 DNA has 57 bases and is translated from base 1. The source of the sample is a study of cytotoxic CD8 clonotypes in ibrutinib-treated CLL (dated by TCRdb to the early 2020s). Broadly, across the study: The cohort had ten to twelve relapsed/refractory and around 14 treatment-naive patients; under 18 were IGHV unmutated. Response samples were taken after a median of approximately 13 months on treatment, ranging from about 6 to 40 months. Partial responses were observed in some 24 patients and complete responses in 2; after a median follow-up of 68 months, remission was maintained in 14 patients and progression was observed in approximately 12. Of the roughly 86 people in the trial, 26 had longitudinal samples available. Patients were still on ibrutinib when every remission and progressive disease sample was collected. Cryopreserved peripheral blood mononuclear cells were collected at three points: before therapy, at response, and at either sustained remission or disease progression. An average of roughly 250,000 productive templates and approximately 91,000 productive rearrangements was obtained per sample.

What the study reported, not specific to this receptor: At baseline, clonality was higher than in age-matched healthy donors and showed a strong correlation with circulating CD8+ T-cell counts. Clonality rose at ibrutinib response, remained stable during sustained remission, and dropped back toward baseline at progression. Public clonotypes were found to be uncommon and were observed to contract or remain stable during treatment; the increase in clonality was shown to reflect expansion of private clonotypes at ibrutinib response. Sustained-remission and progressing patients did not have matched sampling times, and lymph node repertoires were not examined.

On a MiSeq, deep resolution sequencing aimed for a depth between 1 in 1 million and 1 in 200,000 T cells, with each clonotype covered 10x on average. The immunoSEQ hsTCRB Kit was used to generate the TCR beta libraries. Per the original workflow: Data were analyzed with ImmunoSEQ Data Assistant and ImmunoSEQ Analyzer, with V, D and J genes assigned per IMGT definitions. Clonality, which ranges from 0 to 1, was calculated as one minus the normalized Shannon entropy of productive rearrangement frequencies. Only overrepresented clonotypes making up at least 0.05% of each patient's repertoire were included in the public clonotype analysis. Repertoires from 10 to 15 age-matched healthy donors in immuneACCESS were used as clonality controls. As stored in TCRdb, this immuneACCESS dataset retains in-frame rearrangements with V and J assigned. A fraction of the clones does not appear; measured against another copy, unresolved V genes explain less than half of the discrepancy, and the remainder lacks a known reason. V and J calls and clone size come straight from that table; D and trimming were deduced from the DNA. This sample comprises roughly 130,000 clones, approximately 90% of them detected only once. 10% to 13% of the sample belongs to the ten largest clones.

The sample's time point label, decoded: 12 months on ibrutinib. For TCR beta library preparation, roughly 2 micrograms of genomic DNA were extracted from the cryopreserved PBMCs. Longitudinal blood samples from CLL patients receiving ibrutinib monotherapy were subjected to high-throughput TCR beta sequencing. The patients were enrolled in a single-center, open-label phase 2 trial of ibrutinib monotherapy. Sequences were derived from PBMCs, sampled after 12 months of ibrutinib treatment. This clonotype was sampled from a human donor with chronic lymphocytic leukemia. The chain uses TRBV7-3 and TRBJ2-6, and perhaps TRBD2 as D gene, on 7 matching bases. The sequenced DNA: TGTGCCAGCAGTCCCCGGGGGGCAGGGCTCCTTTCTGGGGCCAACGTCCTGACTTTC. It encodes CASSPRGAGLLSGANVLTF.